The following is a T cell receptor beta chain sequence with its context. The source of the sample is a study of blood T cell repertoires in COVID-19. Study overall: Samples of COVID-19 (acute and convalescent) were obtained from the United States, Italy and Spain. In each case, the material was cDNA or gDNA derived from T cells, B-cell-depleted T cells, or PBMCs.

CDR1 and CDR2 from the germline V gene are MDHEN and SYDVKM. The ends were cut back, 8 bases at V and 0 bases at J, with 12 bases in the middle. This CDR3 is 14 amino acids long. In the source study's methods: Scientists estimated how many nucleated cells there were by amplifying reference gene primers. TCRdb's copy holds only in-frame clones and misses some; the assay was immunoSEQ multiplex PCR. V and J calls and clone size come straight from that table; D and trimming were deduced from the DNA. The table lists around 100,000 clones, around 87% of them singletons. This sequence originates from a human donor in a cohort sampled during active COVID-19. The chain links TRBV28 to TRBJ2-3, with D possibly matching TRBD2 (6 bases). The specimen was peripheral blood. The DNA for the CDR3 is TGTGCCAGCCGTGGGAGGCCCAGCACAGATACGCAGTATTTT. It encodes CASRGRPSTDTQYF.